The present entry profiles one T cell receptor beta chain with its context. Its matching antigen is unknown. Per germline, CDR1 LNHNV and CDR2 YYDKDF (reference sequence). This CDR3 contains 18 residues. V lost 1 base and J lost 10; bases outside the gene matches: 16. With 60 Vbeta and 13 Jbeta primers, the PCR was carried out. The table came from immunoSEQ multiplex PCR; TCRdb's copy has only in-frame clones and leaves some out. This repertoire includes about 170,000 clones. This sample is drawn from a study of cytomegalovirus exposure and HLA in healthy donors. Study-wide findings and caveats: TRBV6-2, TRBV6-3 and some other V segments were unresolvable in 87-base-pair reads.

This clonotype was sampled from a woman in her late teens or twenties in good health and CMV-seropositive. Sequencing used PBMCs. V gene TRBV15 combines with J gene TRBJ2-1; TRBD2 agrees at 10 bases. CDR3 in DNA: TGTGCCACCAGCAGAGCCCTGAGGGCGCTAGCGGGGGAGGAAGAGCAGTTCTTC. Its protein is CATSRALRALAGEEEQFF.